The clone carrying this TCR beta chain was seen only a few times. Its specificity is unknown. At the DNA level, this CDR3 is encoded by other sequences in the same sample as well. The data stem from a study of shared clonotypes between healthy human individuals. General study findings and limits: How much donors shared clonotypes was expected to be affected by sequencing depth.

All participating donors were Caucasian adults from Nashville, Tennessee. The CDR3 runs 14 residues. Germline loops: CDR1 SGHAT, CDR2 FQNNGV. Between the trimmed V and J ends, which lost 3 bases and 6 bases, there was a span of 11 bases. For each subset, genomic DNA was distributed in equal portions over several immunoSEQ plates. Sorted-subset replicate PCR reactions were performed with 200 ng DNA, corresponding to about 32,000 T cell genomes. Sequencing was performed with immunoSEQ multiplex PCR; in TCRdb, only in-frame clones are kept and a portion is missing. The profile shows roughly 330,000 clones, 74% of them singletons.

The clonotype comes from a man aged 30 to 45 in good health. V gene TRBV11-2 combines with J gene TRBJ2-2; D may be TRBD1 (6 bases). The sequencing sample was made of memory CD4+ T cells sorted from blood. Noted subset: CD45RA-negative fraction. The CDR3 reads CASSLSGAAGELFF. The CDR3 DNA reads as TGTGCCAGCAGCTTGTCAGGGGCGGCCGGGGAGCTGTTTTTT.